This passage covers 20 T cell receptor beta chains from one sample sequenced in a study of shared clonotypes between healthy human individuals. TCRdb keeps only in-frame clones here, not all; method: immunoSEQ multiplex PCR. The sample yields about 2.4 million clones, 80% to 95% seen once. Specimen: naive CD4+ T cells from PBMCs. The subset here: CD45RA+ positively selected. These receptors were collected from a young man in good health. Some clones in this sample may be carry-over from other donors' samples.

This chain uses TRBV7-2 with TRBJ2-7, with TRBD1 matching 9 bases. V lost 4 bases, J lost 6 bases, and 13 bases stayed unmatched. Germline-derived CDR1 and CDR2 are SGHTA and FQGNSA. This CDR3 spans 16 amino acids. As DNA, the CDR3 is TGTGCCAGCAGCTCACACCCGCGGACAGGGGTGACCGAGCAGTACTTC. It is translated as CASSSHPRTGVTEQYF. Full variable domain (rest looked up from reference TRBV7-2 and TRBJ2-7): GAGVSQSPSNKVTEKGKDVELRCDPISGHTALYWYRQSLGQGLEFLIYFQGNSAPDKSGLPSDRFSAERTGGSVSTLTIQRTQQEDSAVYLCASSSHPRTGVTEQYFGPGTRLTVT.

V is TRBV19 and J is TRBJ1-5; tentative D call: TRBD1 (6 bases). The CDR3 totals 16 residues. V dropped 3 bases and J dropped 9 bases, with 21 bases sitting between them. CDR1 is LNHDA, CDR2 SQIVND, per germline (reference sequence). The CDR3 protein is CASSIGAGAAVVPQHF. The DNA of the CDR3 is TGTGCCAGTAGTATCGGGGCAGGGGCCGCGGTGGTGCCCCAGCATTTT.

The V and J genes are TRBV12-5 and TRBJ2-2; D ambiguous. Germline V gene data show CDR1 as LGHNT and CDR2 as FRNRAP. CDR3 length: 15 residues. V was trimmed by 4 bases and J by 4 bases, leaving 13 bases between them. This CDR3 reads CASGSTTGFTGELFF. The DNA of the CDR3 is TGTGCTAGTGGTTCGACAACCGGTTTCACCGGGGAGCTGTTTTTT.

This rearrangement joins TRBV15 to TRBJ1-5; 7 bases align to TRBD1. This CDR3 region has 15 residues. Germline values: CDR1 LNHNV, CDR2 YYDKDF (reference sequence). J lost 6 bases, V lost 5 bases, and 10 bases had no gene match. CDR3 DNA sequence: TGTGCCACCAGCGTATACAGGGGCGGTTTTCAGCCCCAGCATTTT. Its protein product is CATSVYRGGFQPQHF. Using reference TRBV15 and TRBJ1-5 for the parts outside the CDR3, the full variable domain is DAMVIQNPRYQVTQFGKPVTLSCSQTLNHNVMYWYQQKSSQAPKLLFHYYDKDFNNEADTPDNFQSRRPNTSFCFLDIRSPGLGDTAMYLCATSVYRGGFQPQHFGDGTRLSIL.

The sample holds one count of this clone. The rearrangement links TRBV7-3 to TRBJ2-1; 7 nucleotides agree with TRBD1. Per the germline V gene, CDR1 is SGHTA and CDR2 is FQGTGA. With 5 bases clipped from V and 5 bases from J, the junction kept 18 bases outside the gene matches. The CDR3 covers 18 residues. As DNA, the CDR3 is TGTGCCAGCAGCCCCAAACGATTCGACAGGGCGAAGGACAATGAGCAGTTCTTC. Its protein product is CASSPKRFDRAKDNEQFF. Together with reference TRBV7-3 and TRBJ2-1, the CDR3 gives the full variable domain: GAGVSQTPSNKVTEKGKYVELRCDPISGHTALYWYRQSLGQGPEFLIYFQGTGAADDSGLPNDRFFAVRPEGSVSTLKIQRTERGDSAVYLCASSPKRFDRAKDNEQFFGPGTRLTVL.

The chain is built from TRBV7-2 and TRBJ2-7, with a weak D call TRBD1 (7 bases). Trimming took off 4 bases at V and 1 base at J, with 20 bases between the two ends. Germline V CDR1 and CDR2: SGHTA, FQGNSA. The CDR3 length is 17 residues. The CDR3 here is CASSWILGQEGSYEQYF. In DNA form, the CDR3 reads TGTGCCAGCAGCTGGATACTTGGACAGGAGGGTTCCTACGAGCAGTACTTC. The whole variable domain, filled in from reference TRBV7-2 and TRBJ2-7, reads GAGVSQSPSNKVTEKGKDVELRCDPISGHTALYWYRQSLGQGLEFLIYFQGNSAPDKSGLPSDRFSAERTGGSVSTLTIQRTQQEDSAVYLCASSWILGQEGSYEQYFGPGTRLTVT.

This clone has a single count. The J gene is TRBJ1-2, the V gene TRBV6-6, with unresolved D. V lost 2 bases and J lost 2, with 6 bases in between. Germline CDR1 is MNHNY and CDR2 is SVGAGI (reference sequence). The CDR3 runs to 13 residues. The CDR3 region has the DNA TGTGCCAGCAGTTACGTCAGGAACTATGGCTACACCTTC. It yields the protein CASSYVRNYGYTF.

V usage is TRBV6-1 and J usage is TRBJ2-5; D gene unclear. This CDR3 spans 10 amino acids. CDR1 is MNHNS and CDR2 is SASEGT in the germline V gene. V was trimmed by 10 bases and J by 5 bases, leaving 8 bases between them. CDR3 sequence reads: CATQRETQYF. The CDR3 region has the DNA TGTGCCACCCAACGGGAGACCCAGTACTTC.

The chain combines TRBV7-8 with TRBJ2-1; 8 positions match TRBD2. CDR1 and CDR2 (germline): SGHVS, FQNEAQ. The ends lost 5 bases at V and 0 bases at J; junction bases unmatched: 18. This CDR3 comprises 20 residues. The CDR3 here is CASSPEGGLAGRSSYNEQFF. CDR3 sequence (DNA): TGTGCCAGCAGCCCCGAAGGGGGGCTAGCGGGCAGAAGCTCCTACAATGAGCAGTTCTTC. The whole variable domain, remainder taken from reference TRBV7-8 and TRBJ2-1, is GAGVSQSPRYKVAKRGQDVALRCDPISGHVSLFWYQQALGQGPEFLTYFQNEAQLDKSGLPSDRFFAERPEGSVSTLKIQRTQQEDSAVYLCASSPEGGLAGRSSYNEQFFGPGTRLTVL.

The chain recombines TRBV5-1 with TRBJ2-7, with D possibly TRBD1 on 5 matching bases. Germline CDR1 SGHRS, CDR2 YFSETQ. The CDR3 has 15 amino acids. V lost 3 bases to trimming and J lost 3 bases, with 16 bases between them. The DNA for the CDR3 is TGCGCCAGCAGCTCGGGCAATGCTCAGGGCTACGAGCAGTACTTC. This gives the protein CASSSGNAQGYEQYF.

This clone has only one observation. This chain connects TRBV4-1 to TRBJ2-6; D is uncertain. This CDR3 spans 14 amino acids. The germline V and J ends were trimmed by 1 base and 5 bases, with 6 bases remaining between them. Germline lookup yields CDR1 MGHRA and CDR2 YSYEKL. The DNA of the CDR3 is TGCGCCAGCAGCCAAGGTTTCTGGGCCAACGTCCTGACTTTC. Translating gives CASSQGFWANVLTF.

J is TRBJ2-7 and V is TRBV28; TRBD1 agrees at 9 bases. V dropped 8 bases and J dropped 0; count of bases not matched to a gene: 8. The CDR3 has 15 amino acids. CDR1 and CDR2 from the germline V gene are MDHEN and SYDVKM. CDR3 amino acids: CASGAWDRVSYEQYF. The CDR3 region has the DNA TGTGCCAGCGGAGCCTGGGACAGGGTCTCCTACGAGCAGTACTTC.

The chain uses TRBV5-6 and TRBJ1-5; 7 nucleotides line up with TRBD1. Germline CDR1 and CDR2: SGHDT and YYEEEE. With 0 bases clipped from V and 2 bases from J, the junction kept 5 bases outside the gene matches. The CDR3 runs 16 residues. CDR3 residues: CASSLARDSGNQPQHF. CDR3 DNA sequence: TGTGCCAGCAGCTTGGCCCGGGACAGTGGCAATCAGCCCCAGCATTTT.

This clone is a singleton in its sample. The genes are TRBV5-4 and TRBJ1-1; D is undetermined. Germline V lookup: CDR1 SGHNT, CDR2 YYREEE (reference sequence). This CDR3 is built from 12 residues. With 1 base removed from V and 7 bases from J, the gap between germline ends came to 8 bases. CDR3 residues: CASSLSGGEAFF. DNA of the CDR3: TGTGCCAGCAGCTTGTCAGGTGGTGAAGCTTTCTTT.

The rearrangement links TRBV27 to TRBJ2-7; tentatively, D is TRBD2 (6 bases). The CDR3 spans 12 residues. CDR1 and CDR2 from the germline V gene are MNHEY and SMNVEV (reference sequence). V was cut by 4 bases and J by 7 bases, with 11 bases left in between. The CDR3 spells CASSSTGGEQYF. The CDR3 bases are TGTGCCAGCAGTTCTACCGGGGGAGAGCAGTACTTC.

The chain uses TRBV19 and TRBJ2-7; 11 nucleotides align to TRBD2. Germline CDR1 LNHDA, CDR2 SQIVND (reference sequence). V shed 3 bases, J shed 3 bases, and the junction held 10 bases outside the gene matches. The CDR3 loop spans 17 amino acids. CDR3 bases: TGTGCCAGTAGTATGAGTGTGACTAGCGGGGACAGCTACGAGCAGTACTTC. Translation gives CASSMSVTSGDSYEQYF.

This clone was observed a single time. The chain couples TRBV28 to TRBJ2-1; 10 bases match TRBD2. After removal of 5 bases from V and 1 base from J, the junction contained 5 bases not matched to a gene. The CDR3 contains 16 residues. The germline V gene encodes CDR1 MDHEN and CDR2 SYDVKM. In DNA, the CDR3 is TGTGCCAGCAGTCCTAGCGGGAGTGGTTCCTACAATGAGCAGTTCTTC. This translates into CASSPSGSGSYNEQFF.

This chain links TRBV5-4 with TRBJ1-6, with D possibly being TRBD1 (6 bases). The CDR3 is 15 amino acids. The germline V gene encodes CDR1 SGHNT and CDR2 YYREEE (reference sequence). V lost 5 bases, J lost 5 bases, and 14 bases lay in between. The CDR3 sequence is CASSSGTPNNSPLHF. In nucleotides, the CDR3 is TGTGCCAGCAGTTCCGGGACACCTAATAATTCACCCCTCCACTTT.

The V gene is TRBV18, the J gene TRBJ2-7, with a tentative D call TRBD1 (6 bases). Germline CDR1 KGHSH, CDR2 LQKENI. The CDR3 contains 14 residues. The V end was cut by 4 bases, the J end by 3 bases, with 13 bases between. Here the CDR3 DNA reads TGTGCCAGCTCACGTGGACAGACTTTCTACGAGCAGTACTTC. Amino acid sequence: CASSRGQTFYEQYF.

The chain combines TRBV6-6 with TRBJ1-2; D is uncertain. With 0 bases removed from V and 4 bases from J, the gap between germline ends came to 12 bases. CDR3 length equals 15 residues. Germline V gene sequence: CDR1 MNHNY, CDR2 SVGAGI (reference sequence). The CDR3 protein is CASSYSFREVYGYTF. The CDR3 nucleotides are TGTGCCAGCAGTTACTCCTTCCGTGAGGTCTATGGCTACACCTTC.